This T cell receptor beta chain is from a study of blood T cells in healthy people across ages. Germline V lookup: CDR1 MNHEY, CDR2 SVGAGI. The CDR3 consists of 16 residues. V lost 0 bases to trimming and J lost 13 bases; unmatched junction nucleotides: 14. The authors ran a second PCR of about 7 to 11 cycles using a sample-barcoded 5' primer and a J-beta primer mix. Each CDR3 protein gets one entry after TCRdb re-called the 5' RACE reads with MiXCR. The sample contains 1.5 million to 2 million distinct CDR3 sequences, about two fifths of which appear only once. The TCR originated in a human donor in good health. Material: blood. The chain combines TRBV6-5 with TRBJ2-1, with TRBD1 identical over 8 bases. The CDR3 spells CASSYSGRGHEETQFF. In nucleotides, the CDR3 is TGTGCCAGCAGTTACTCGGGCAGGGGGCATGAAGAGACCCAGTTCTTC.